The 19 T cell receptor beta chains below all came from one sample that was sequenced in a study of blood T cell repertoires in COVID-19. Repertoires were generated with immunoSEQ multiplex PCR, while TCRdb's copy carries only in-frame clones and drops some. The table lists 200,000 to 300,000 clones, roughly 80% of them singletons. The source material was peripheral blood. Every receptor here comes from a woman of 80 years or more with acute or convalescent COVID-19.

The genes are TRBV7-9 and TRBJ1-3; D possibly corresponds to TRBD1 (5 bases). CDR3 length equals 18 residues. Germline CDR1 reads SEHNR; CDR2 reads FQNEAQ (reference sequence). V was cut by 7 bases and J by 2 bases, with 24 bases left in between. The CDR3 DNA sequence: TGTGCCAGCATTAAGACAACCCAGCCGGGGGTGGCTGGAAACACCATATATTTT. It encodes CASIKTTQPGVAGNTIYF.

The chain couples TRBV5-6 to TRBJ2-2, with 7 positions matching TRBD1. V shed 1 base, J shed 7 bases, and the junction held 4 bases outside the gene matches. The CDR3 contains 14 residues. Germline V CDR1 and CDR2: SGHDT, YYEEEE. The CDR3 reads CASSLNAGGGELFF. The CDR3 nucleotides are TGTGCCAGCAGCTTGAACGCAGGGGGCGGGGAGCTGTTTTTT. Drawing the rest from reference TRBV5-6 and TRBJ2-2, the complete variable domain is DAGVTQSPTHLIKTRGQQVTLRCSPKSGHDTVSWYQQALGQGPQFIFQYYEEEERQRGNFPDRFSGHQFPNYSSELNVNALLLGDSALYLCASSLNAGGGELFFGEGSRLTVL.

The chain links TRBV6-6 to TRBJ1-1; possible D gene TRBD1, 5 bases. V was cut by 8 bases and J by 7 bases, with 17 bases left in between. Per germline, CDR1 MNHNY and CDR2 SVGAGI (reference sequence). CDR3 length equals 13 residues. The CDR3 coding sequence is TGTGCCAGCTCCGTGGGGGGACTAAGTGAAGCTTTCTTT. Its protein product is CASSVGGLSEAFF.

The chain combines TRBV7-6 with TRBJ1-1, with D perhaps matching TRBD1 (6 bases). The CDR3 sequence is 13 residues long. CDR1 SGHVS and CDR2 FNYEAQ come from the germline V gene. Trimming shortened V by 3 bases and J by 5 bases, and 10 bases separated the two germline ends. In nucleotides, the CDR3 is TGTGCCAGCAGCTTCTCAGGGGATACTGAAGCTTTCTTT. Amino acid sequence: CASSFSGDTEAFF.

This clone has only one observation. The chain couples TRBV2 to TRBJ2-1; 8 bases are shared with TRBD1. CDR3 length: 14 amino acids. V was pared by 7 bases and J by 8 bases, with 10 bases of the junction left unmatched. Per the germline V gene, CDR1 is SNHLY and CDR2 is FYNNEI. The CDR3 here is CASIGQGPKDEQFF. The CDR3 bases are TGTGCCAGCATAGGACAGGGTCCTAAGGATGAGCAGTTCTTC.

This sequence joins TRBV11-2 and TRBJ2-7, with a possible D match to TRBD1 (5 bases). The CDR3 contains 13 residues. The V gene lost 5 bases and the J gene lost 4 bases, with 12 bases spanning the gap. Germline V CDR1 and CDR2: SGHAT, FQNNGV. CDR3 residues: CASSPREGYEQYF. CDR3 nucleotide sequence: TGTGCCAGCAGCCCCAGGGAAGGATACGAGCAGTACTTC.

This chain uses TRBV29-1 with TRBJ2-7; TRBD1 aligns across 7 bases. The V segment lost 4 bases and the J segment 1 base; nucleotides outside the gene matches: 4. CDR3 length: 13 amino acids. Germline-derived CDR1 and CDR2 are SQVTM and ANQGSEA. In DNA form, the CDR3 reads TGCAGCGTTGGACAGGGAAGTTCCTACGAGCAGTACTTC. Translating gives CSVGQGSSYEQYF.

The chain couples TRBV3-1 (or the pseudogene TRBV3-2) to TRBJ2-3, with D possibly matching TRBD1 (6 bases). Trimming took 6 bases from V and 2 from J, leaving 18 bases between them. Germline CDR1 and CDR2: LGHDT and YNNKEL (reference sequence). This CDR3 region has 16 residues. The DNA for the CDR3 is TGTGCCAGCAGTCCCCGCAGGGGAACCCACACAGATACGCAGTATTTT. Amino acids: CASSPRRGTHTDTQYF.

This chain joins TRBV5-6 and TRBJ2-3; 9 bases are a match to TRBD2. The germline gives CDR1 SGHDT, CDR2 YYEEEE. J was trimmed by 2 bases and V by 4 bases; bases with no gene match: 8. The CDR3 is made up of 16 amino acids. DNA for the CDR3: TGTGCCAGCAGCCCAGCGGGGGGCCTTACCACAGATACGCAGTATTTT. Its protein is CASSPAGGLTTDTQYF.

V is TRBV19 and J is TRBJ2-5; unclear D gene. Deletions cut 6 bases from V and 5 bases from J, with 10 bases between. Germline-derived CDR1 and CDR2 are LNHDA and SQIVND (reference sequence). The CDR3 extends over 12 amino acids. The CDR3: CASSHRWETQYF. DNA for the CDR3: TGTGCCAGTAGCCACCGGTGGGAGACCCAGTACTTC.

The V and J genes are TRBV19 and TRBJ2-7; 11 bases line up with TRBD2. Per germline, CDR1 LNHDA and CDR2 SQIVND (reference sequence). J lost 3 bases, V lost 3 bases, and 4 bases had no gene match. The CDR3 consists of 15 residues. CDR3: CASSIFLAGGYEQYF. CDR3 DNA sequence: TGTGCCAGTAGTATCTTCCTAGCGGGGGGCTACGAGCAGTACTTC.

This chain links TRBV18 with TRBJ1-1, with D maybe TRBD1 (5 bases). Germline V gene sequence: CDR1 KGHSH, CDR2 LQKENI. This CDR3 is 14 amino acids long. Deletions cut 4 bases from V and 0 bases from J, with 9 bases between. The CDR3 is CASSLRDLNTEAFF. For the CDR3, the DNA is TGTGCCAGCTCACTCAGGGATCTGAACACTGAAGCTTTCTTT.

This chain uses TRBV11-2 with TRBJ2-1, with D unresolved. The germline V and J ends were trimmed by 1 base and 0 bases, with 13 bases remaining between them. CDR1 is SGHAT and CDR2 is FQNNGV in the germline V gene. This CDR3 is 17 amino acids long. CDR3 nucleotide sequence: TGTGCCAGCAGCTTAGGAGTGGCCCGGAGCTCCTACAATGAGCAGTTCTTC. Protein: CASSLGVARSSYNEQFF. Full variable domain (rest looked up from reference TRBV11-2 and TRBJ2-1): EAGVAQSPRYKIIEKRQSVAFWCNPISGHATLYWYQQILGQGPKLLIQFQNNGVVDDSQLPKDRFSAERLKGVDSTLKIQPAKLEDSAVYLCASSLGVARSSYNEQFFGPGTRLTVL.

In DNA, the CDR3 is TGTGCTAGTGGATTTGAGCGCGGACTTTTCTTT. Amino acids: CASGFERGLFF. The rearrangement uses TRBV12-5 and TRBJ1-1; D not certain. V was cut by 6 bases and J by 13 bases, with 15 bases left in between. This CDR3 contains 11 residues. Per germline, CDR1 LGHNT and CDR2 FRNRAP.

This chain's CDR3 is CASSLARGSGEQYF. CDR3 nucleotide sequence: TGTGCCAGCAGCTTGGCCCGGGGTTCGGGAGAGCAGTACTTC. V and J are TRBV5-4 and TRBJ2-7; possible D gene TRBD2, 5 bases. The CDR3 runs to 14 residues. Germline-derived CDR1 and CDR2 are SGHNT and YYREEE (reference sequence). Trimming pared 0 bases from V and 7 bases from J, leaving 14 bases between.

V usage is TRBV7-2 and J usage is TRBJ1-3; maybe TRBD1 (5 bases). This CDR3 contains 18 residues. CDR1 is SGHTA, CDR2 FQGNSA, per germline. The V gene lost 4 bases and the J gene lost 0 bases, with 19 bases spanning the gap. Here the CDR3 reads CASSYPGVPVTSGNTIYF. DNA for the CDR3: TGTGCCAGCAGCTACCCGGGGGTTCCAGTGACCTCTGGAAACACCATATATTTT.

V and J are TRBV5-5 and TRBJ1-2; D unresolved. CDR3 length equals 14 residues. Trimming removed 0 bases at V and 8 bases at J, with 14 bases between. Germline-derived CDR1 and CDR2 are SGHKS and YYEKEE (reference sequence). The CDR3 DNA reads as TGTGCCAGCAGCTTGGAACATATAGCGGGCGGCTACACCTTC. It yields the protein CASSLEHIAGGYTF.

The chain employs TRBV11-3 and TRBJ2-3; 9 bases are a match to TRBD1. Per the germline V gene, CDR1 is SGHNT and CDR2 is YENEEA. Germline trimming cut 8 bases from V and 2 bases from J; bases unmatched to any gene: 8. This CDR3 is 15 amino acids long. CDR3 amino acids: CASGPGQGHTDTQYF. The CDR3 DNA reads TGTGCCAGCGGACCGGGACAGGGTCACACAGATACGCAGTATTTT.

V and J are TRBV7-8 and TRBJ2-7; D is possibly TRBD1 (5 bases). This CDR3 has 14 amino acids. Germline V gene lookup returns CDR1 SGHVS and CDR2 FQNEAQ. Deletions cut 1 base from V and 3 bases from J, with 10 bases between. The CDR3 coding sequence is TGTGCCAGCAGCTTAGGACAGCTCAACTACGAGCAGTACTTC. This encodes CASSLGQLNYEQYF.